This note documents a single T cell receptor beta chain sequence. The sample comes from a study of technical replicates of blood from several donors. Sequencing was performed with immunoSEQ multiplex PCR; in TCRdb, only in-frame clones are kept and a portion is missing. In the table there are around 83,000 clones, about 94% of which are singletons. CDR1 is SGHNT and CDR2 is YYREEE in the germline V gene (reference sequence). The CDR3 is 16 residues long. Unmatched junction bases numbered 2, after V lost 0 bases and J lost 1 base. The chain recombines TRBV5-4 with TRBJ1-2; TRBD1 matches 11 bases. The TCR originated in a human donor in good health. Material for sequencing was T cells isolated from PBMCs. The CDR3 DNA follows: TGTGCCAGCAGCTTGGCAGGGACAGGGGGTAACTATGGCTACACCTTC. It specifies CASSLAGTGGNYGYTF.